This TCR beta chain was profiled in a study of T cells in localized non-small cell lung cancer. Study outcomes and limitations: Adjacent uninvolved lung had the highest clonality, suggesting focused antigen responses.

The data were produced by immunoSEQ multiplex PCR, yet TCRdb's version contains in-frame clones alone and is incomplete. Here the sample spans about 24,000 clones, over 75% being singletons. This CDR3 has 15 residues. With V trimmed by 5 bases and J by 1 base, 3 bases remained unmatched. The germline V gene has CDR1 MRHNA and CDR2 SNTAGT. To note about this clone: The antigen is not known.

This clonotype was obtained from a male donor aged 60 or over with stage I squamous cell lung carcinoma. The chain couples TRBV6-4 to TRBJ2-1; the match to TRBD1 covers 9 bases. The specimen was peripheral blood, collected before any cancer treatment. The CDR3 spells CASSKQGASYNEQFF. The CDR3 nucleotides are TGTGCCAGCAGTAAACAGGGGGCGTCCTACAATGAGCAGTTCTTC.